This is a list of T cell receptor beta chains from one sample in a study of CD4 and CD8 cells across lung adenocarcinoma regions. One entry per CDR3 protein results from TCRdb running MiXCR on the PCR reads. The table shows about 6,800 distinct CDR3 sequences, with over 50% occurring only once. The specimen was CD8+ T cells from the center of a lung tumor. The source of these receptors is a male donor with lung adenocarcinoma. The CD4 and CD8 labels of this study may be unreliable. CDR3s include the opening cysteine and the closing phenylalanine or tryptophan. Each record gives: J gene, D gene, V gene, clone size, CDR3 protein, CDR3 DNA. The D gene is left open where the match is weak. Only some rows state a clone size, as once, few, many or a class for expanded clones.

j_gene: TRBJ2-4
d_gene: TRBD1
v_gene: TRBV10-2
abundance: -
CDR3aa: CAAGHRGLAKDTQYF
CDR3nt: TGCGCCGCCGGGCACAGGGGTCTAGCCAAAGACACTCAGTACTTC

j_gene: TRBJ1-4
d_gene: -
v_gene: TRBV6-1
abundance: few
CDR3aa: CASSALQGEKLFF
CDR3nt: TGTGCCAGCAGCGCGCTCCAGGGGGAAAAACTGTTTTTT

j_gene: TRBJ2-2
d_gene: TRBD2
v_gene: TRBV6-2/TRBV6-3
abundance: once
CDR3aa: CASSPPVAGGPHTGELFF
CDR3nt: TGTGCCAGCAGCCCCCCCGTAGCGGGAGGGCCGCACACCGGGGAGCTGTTTTTT

j_gene: TRBJ2-5
d_gene: TRBD2
v_gene: TRBV6-2/TRBV6-3
abundance: -
CDR3aa: CASSDRTSVQETQYF
CDR3nt: TGTGCCAGCAGTGACCGGACTAGCGTCCAAGAGACCCAGTACTTC

j_gene: TRBJ2-5
d_gene: TRBD2
v_gene: TRBV6-1
abundance: -
CDR3aa: CARGEGAGGQETQYF
CDR3nt: TGTGCCAGGGGTGAAGGGGCGGGAGGCCAAGAGACCCAGTACTTC

j_gene: TRBJ2-1
d_gene: -
v_gene: TRBV7-6
abundance: -
CDR3aa: CASSTKPNYEQFF
CDR3nt: TGTGCCAGCAGCACAAAACCAAACTACGAGCAGTTCTTC

j_gene: TRBJ1-4
d_gene: -
v_gene: TRBV6-5
abundance: many
CDR3aa: CASSYGATNEKLFF
CDR3nt: TGTGCCAGCAGTTACGGGGCAACTAATGAAAAACTGTTTTTT

j_gene: TRBJ2-2
d_gene: TRBD2
v_gene: TRBV6-1
abundance: -
CDR3aa: CASFSGRANTGELYF
CDR3nt: TGTGCCAGCTTTAGCGGGAGGGCGAACACAGGGGAGCTGTATTTT

j_gene: TRBJ2-2
d_gene: -
v_gene: TRBV11-2
abundance: -
CDR3aa: CASSLMGSTGELFF
CDR3nt: TGTGCCAGCAGCTTAATGGGTAGCACCGGGGAGCTGTTTTTT

j_gene: TRBJ1-3
d_gene: -
v_gene: TRBV6-1
abundance: medium-sized
CDR3aa: CASRVERMGNTIYF
CDR3nt: TGTGCCAGCAGGGTTGAAAGGATGGGAAACACCATATATTTT

j_gene: TRBJ2-7
d_gene: -
v_gene: TRBV4-3
abundance: once
CDR3aa: CASSQEANWGSYNEQYF
CDR3nt: TGCGCCAGCAGCCAAGAGGCCAACTGGGGCTCCTACAATGAGCAGTACTTC

j_gene: TRBJ2-1
d_gene: TRBD1
v_gene: TRBV6-5
abundance: large
CDR3aa: CASSYLSGGQDNEQFF
CDR3nt: TGTGCCAGCAGTTACTTGTCAGGAGGACAGGACAATGAGCAGTTCTTC

j_gene: TRBJ1-1
d_gene: -
v_gene: TRBV4-1
abundance: -
CDR3aa: CASSQFGGGTEAFF
CDR3nt: TGCGCCAGCAGCCAATTCGGGGGGGGCACTGAAGCTTTCTTT

j_gene: TRBJ2-1
d_gene: TRBD2
v_gene: TRBV12-3/TRBV12-4
abundance: -
CDR3aa: CASSRGGGGGTYNEQFF
CDR3nt: TGTGCCAGCAGCCGTGGGGGGGGGGGAGGGACCTACAATGAGCAGTTCTTC

j_gene: TRBJ2-1
d_gene: -
v_gene: TRBV6-1
abundance: -
CDR3aa: CASSVLIEAYNEQFF
CDR3nt: TGTGCCAGCAGTGTTTTGATCGAGGCCTACAATGAGCAGTTCTTC

j_gene: TRBJ2-7
d_gene: -
v_gene: TRBV6-1
abundance: few
CDR3aa: CATSPGGYEQYF
CDR3nt: TGTGCCACATCCCCCGGAGGCTACGAGCAGTACTTC

j_gene: TRBJ2-3
d_gene: -
v_gene: TRBV10-3
abundance: -
CDR3aa: CAGGRGVSKDAQYF
CDR3nt: TGTGCGGGCGGACGGGGTGTGAGCAAAGATGCGCAGTATTTT

j_gene: TRBJ2-1
d_gene: TRBD1
v_gene: TRBV6-1
abundance: once
CDR3aa: CASREHRDSSYEQFF
CDR3nt: TGTGCCAGCAGGGAGCACCGGGACAGCTCCTACGAGCAGTTCTTC

j_gene: TRBJ2-1
d_gene: -
v_gene: TRBV6-1
abundance: -
CDR3aa: CASTGIGVGSGSYEQSF
CDR3nt: -

j_gene: TRBJ1-2
d_gene: -
v_gene: TRBV4-1
abundance: -
CDR3aa: CASSQDSWRGAQYGYTF
CDR3nt: TGCGCCAGCAGCCAAGATTCCTGGAGGGGGGCGCAATATGGCTACACCTTC

j_gene: TRBJ2-5
d_gene: TRBD2
v_gene: TRBV5-1
abundance: once
CDR3aa: CASSLATSAQETQYF
CDR3nt: TGCGCCAGCAGCCTTGCGACTAGCGCCCAAGAGACCCAGTACTTC

j_gene: TRBJ2-1
d_gene: TRBD1
v_gene: TRBV6-1
abundance: -
CDR3aa: CASGGTGPCGELFF
CDR3nt: TGTGCCAGCGGGGGGACAGGGCCATGCGGTGAGCTGTTCTTC

j_gene: TRBJ1-1
d_gene: -
v_gene: TRBV10-3
abundance: -
CDR3aa: CAISGGSNTEAFF
CDR3nt: TGTGCCATCAGTGGAGGGTCGAACACTGAAGCTTTCTTT

j_gene: TRBJ2-4
d_gene: -
v_gene: TRBV7-2
abundance: few
CDR3aa: CASSTTENIQYF
CDR3nt: TGTGCCAGCAGCACTACAGAAAACATTCAGTACTTC

j_gene: TRBJ2-5
d_gene: -
v_gene: TRBV6-5
abundance: few
CDR3aa: CASSYDRDQYF
CDR3nt: TGTGCCAGCAGTTACGATCGGGACCAGTACTTC

j_gene: TRBJ2-2
d_gene: TRBD2
v_gene: TRBV10-3
abundance: -
CDR3aa: CAISEVAGVGTGELFF
CDR3nt: TGTGCCATCAGTGAAGTAGCGGGAGTCGGCACCGGGGAGCTGTTTTTT

j_gene: TRBJ2-3
d_gene: -
v_gene: TRBV10-2
abundance: once
CDR3aa: CAGVQGVSNNTQYF
CDR3nt: TGCGCCGGCGTCCAGGGTGTGAGCAACAATACGCAGTATTTT

j_gene: TRBJ2-1
d_gene: -
v_gene: TRBV6-1
abundance: -
CDR3aa: CASSSAGLSYNEQFF
CDR3nt: TGTGCCAGCAGCTCAGCAGGGTTGAGCTACAATGAGCAGTTCTTT

j_gene: TRBJ2-2
d_gene: -
v_gene: TRBV11-3
abundance: few
CDR3aa: CASSLGLEGGELFF
CDR3nt: TGTGCCAGCAGCTTAGGGCTGGAGGGAGGGGAGCTGTTTTTT

j_gene: TRBJ2-3
d_gene: -
v_gene: TRBV7-2
abundance: -
CDR3aa: CASSLEVGGSTDTQYF
CDR3nt: TGTGCCAGCAGCTTAGAGGTCGGCGGGAGCACAGATACGCAGTATTTT

j_gene: TRBJ2-5
d_gene: -
v_gene: TRBV30
abundance: few
CDR3aa: CAWTPLAGRQETQYF
CDR3nt: TGTGCCTGGACCCCCCTAGCTGGGCGTCAAGAGACCCAGTACTTC

j_gene: TRBJ2-4
d_gene: -
v_gene: TRBV6-1
abundance: -
CDR3aa: CGSSEGLGVKNIQYF
CDR3nt: TGTGGCAGCAGTGAGGGGCTGGGAGTCAAAAACATTCAGTACTTC

j_gene: TRBJ2-2
d_gene: TRBD2
v_gene: TRBV27
abundance: -
CDR3aa: CASSLRRETNGELFF
CDR3nt: TGTGCCAGCAGTTTACGGCGGGAGACGAACGGGGAGCTGTTTTTT

j_gene: TRBJ1-1
d_gene: TRBD1
v_gene: TRBV7-2
abundance: few
CDR3aa: CASSLEGGTGRNTEAFF
CDR3nt: TGTGCCAGCAGCTTAGAGGGGGGGACAGGCAGGAACACTGAAGCTTTCTTT

j_gene: TRBJ2-1
d_gene: -
v_gene: TRBV6-1
abundance: -
CDR3aa: CASSGGRHEQFF
CDR3nt: TGTGCCAGCAGTGGGGGGAGGCATGAGCAGTTCTTC

j_gene: TRBJ2-4
d_gene: -
v_gene: TRBV28
abundance: once
CDR3aa: CAAGSGGRDQKTQYF
CDR3nt: TGTGCCGCGGGGTCTGGGGGCCGTGACCAAAAGACTCAGTACTTC

j_gene: TRBJ2-1
d_gene: -
v_gene: TRBV7-6
abundance: -
CDR3aa: CASSLSPDVYNEQFF
CDR3nt: TGTGCCAGCAGCTTATCGCCTGACGTCTACAATGAGCAGTTCTTC

j_gene: TRBJ2-5
d_gene: -
v_gene: TRBV6-1
abundance: -
CDR3aa: CASSVDSGGRDPDTQYF
CDR3nt: TGTGCCAGCAGTGTGGATTCAGGAGGGCGTGACCCAGATACCCAGTACTTC

j_gene: TRBJ2-7
d_gene: TRBD2
v_gene: TRBV27
abundance: -
CDR3aa: CASSWDSSGSRDEQYF
CDR3nt: TGTGCCAGCAGTTGGGATTCTAGCGGGAGTCGGGACGAGCAGTACTTC

j_gene: TRBJ2-3
d_gene: -
v_gene: TRBV10-1
abundance: few
CDR3aa: CASSKGGTDTQYF
CDR3nt: TGCGCCAGCAGTAAGGGAGGCACAGATACGCAGTATTTT

j_gene: TRBJ1-3
d_gene: -
v_gene: TRBV6-5
abundance: large
CDR3aa: CASSYSGLPGNTIYF
CDR3nt: TGTGCCAGCAGTTACTCAGGGTTACCTGGAAACACCATATATTTT

j_gene: TRBJ2-7
d_gene: -
v_gene: TRBV6-1
abundance: once
CDR3aa: CGRGEGARVPDTQYF
CDR3nt: TGTGGCAGGGGTGAAGGGGCCCGCGTCCCAGATACGCAGTACTTC

j_gene: TRBJ1-5
d_gene: -
v_gene: TRBV6-1
abundance: medium-sized
CDR3aa: CASTPMRDSNQPQHF
CDR3nt: TGTGCCAGCACCCCTATGAGAGATAGCAATCAGCCCCAGCATTTT

j_gene: TRBJ2-7
d_gene: -
v_gene: TRBV27
abundance: -
CDR3aa: CAGGIGGREPDTQYF
CDR3nt: TGTGCCGGGGGGATCGGGGGCCGTGAGCCAGATACGCAGTACTTC

j_gene: TRBJ2-1
d_gene: -
v_gene: TRBV7-2
abundance: -
CDR3aa: CASSILRNEQFF
CDR3nt: TGTGCCAGCAGCATCCTCAGAAACGAGCAGTTCTTC

j_gene: TRBJ1-6
d_gene: -
v_gene: TRBV6-1
abundance: few
CDR3aa: CASTRESDNNSPLHF
CDR3nt: TGTGCCAGCACAAGGGAGAGCGATAACAATTCACCCCTCCACTTT

j_gene: TRBJ2-6
d_gene: -
v_gene: TRBV6-1
abundance: medium-sized
CDR3aa: CASTLMGTYSGANVLTF
CDR3nt: TGTGCCAGCACCCTCATGGGGACCTACTCTGGGGCCAACGTCCTGACTTTC

j_gene: TRBJ2-4
d_gene: -
v_gene: TRBV6-1
abundance: -
CDR3aa: CASRFRGKDMQYF
CDR3nt: TGTGCCAGCAGGTTCCGGGGCAAAGACATGCAGTATTTC

j_gene: TRBJ2-3
d_gene: TRBD2
v_gene: TRBV6-1
abundance: medium-sized
CDR3aa: CASSEALSGSGTDTQYF
CDR3nt: TGTGCCAGCAGTGAAGCGCTGAGCGGGAGTGGCACAGATACGCAGTATTTT

j_gene: TRBJ2-3
d_gene: -
v_gene: TRBV6-8
abundance: -
CDR3aa: CASSRLPAVWGKDTQYF
CDR3nt: TGTGCCAGCAGCCGCCTCCCAGCGGTGTGGGGCAAAGATACGCAGTACTTT

j_gene: TRBJ2-3
d_gene: TRBD2
v_gene: TRBV10-3
abundance: many
CDR3aa: CAISEPLLAGADTQYF
CDR3nt: TGTGCCATCAGTGAACCCCTACTAGCGGGGGCAGATACGCAGTATTTT

j_gene: TRBJ2-5
d_gene: -
v_gene: TRBV10-1
abundance: -
CDR3aa: CASSCSTETQYF
CDR3nt: TGCGCCAGCAGTTGTAGCACAGAGACCCAGTACTTC

j_gene: TRBJ2-1
d_gene: TRBD1
v_gene: TRBV12-3/TRBV12-4
abundance: -
CDR3aa: CASSATGGSEQFF
CDR3nt: TGTGCCAGCAGTGCCACAGGGGGAAGTGAGCAGTTCTTC

j_gene: TRBJ2-4
d_gene: -
v_gene: TRBV6-1
abundance: once
CDR3aa: CASSEGALLTDTQYF
CDR3nt: TGTGCCAGCAGTGAGGGGGCGCTCCTCACAGACACGCAGTACTTC

j_gene: TRBJ2-5
d_gene: TRBD2
v_gene: TRBV20-1
abundance: few
CDR3aa: CSATGLARETQYF
CDR3nt: TGCAGTGCTACGGGACTAGCGCGAGAGACCCAGTACTTC